A single sample is the source of the 27 T cell receptor beta chains below, sequenced in a study of cytomegalovirus exposure and HLA in healthy donors. The PCR was carried out with 60 Vbeta primers and 13 Jbeta primers. TCRdb keeps only in-frame clones here, not all; method: immunoSEQ multiplex PCR. The sample contains about 120,000 clones, over 60% of which appear only once. Sequenced: PBMCs. These receptors all come from a young man in good health and CMV-seropositive.

The V gene is TRBV29-1, the J gene TRBJ2-5, with unresolved D. The germline V and J ends were trimmed by 6 bases and 2 bases, with 7 bases remaining between them. The CDR3 extends over 11 amino acids. CDR1 is SQVTM, CDR2 ANQGSEA, per germline. CDR3 loop: CSVAGQETQYF. The CDR3 DNA follows: TGCAGCGTGGCAGGACAAGAGACCCAGTACTTC.

The chain is built from TRBV29-1 and TRBJ2-7; D gene ambiguous. V was pared by 0 bases and J by 5 bases, with 8 bases between. The CDR3 extends over 12 amino acids. The germline gives CDR1 SQVTM, CDR2 ANQGSEA. Here the CDR3 reads CSVEDQADEQYF. The CDR3, as DNA: TGCAGCGTTGAAGATCAGGCAGACGAGCAGTACTTC.

This chain connects TRBV6-5 to TRBJ2-1; 11 bases agree with TRBD2. Germline V gives CDR1 MNHEY, CDR2 SVGAGI. The V gene end was trimmed by 9 bases and the J gene end by 8 bases; junction bases not matched to a gene: 9. This CDR3 has 14 amino acids. The CDR3 loop is CARNLAGGTDEQFF. CDR3 DNA: TGTGCCAGGAATTTAGCGGGGGGGACTGATGAGCAGTTCTTC.

The V and J genes are TRBV5-1 and TRBJ2-1; TRBD1 matches at 9 bases. The CDR3 has 14 amino acids. The germline V gene encodes CDR1 SGHRS and CDR2 YFSETQ. The V gene end was trimmed by 4 bases and the J gene end by 1 base; junction bases not matched to a gene: 0. The CDR3 loop reads CASSGTGSYNEQFF. The CDR3 DNA reads TGCGCCAGCAGCGGGACAGGGTCCTACAATGAGCAGTTCTTC. The entire variable domain, with the rest obtained from reference TRBV5-1 and TRBJ2-1, is as follows: KAGVTQTPRYLIKTRGQQVTLSCSPISGHRSVSWYQQTPGQGLQFLFEYFSETQRNKGNFPGRFSGRQFSNSRSEMNVSTLELGDSALYLCASSGTGSYNEQFFGPGTRLTVL.

This clone showed up just a few times. The chain is built from TRBV7-8 and TRBJ2-7; D call uncertain. Germline lookup yields CDR1 SGHVS and CDR2 FQNEAQ. The ends were cut back, 4 bases at V and 5 bases at J, with 6 bases in the middle. CDR3 size: 11 residues. The CDR3: CASSSVHEQYF. In DNA, the CDR3 is TGTGCCAGCAGCTCAGTGCACGAGCAGTACTTC.

The chain is built from TRBV7-9 and TRBJ2-3, with TRBD2 matching 10 bases. The V and J ends lost 5 bases and 6 bases, in that order; junction bases with no gene match: 14. From germline, CDR1 is SEHNR and CDR2 FQNEAQ (reference sequence). The CDR3 is 17 amino acids. CDR3 region: CASSGEGETSGRDTQYF. CDR3 nucleotides: TGTGCCAGCAGCGGGGAGGGTGAGACTAGCGGGCGCGATACGCAGTATTTT. The full variable domain, its missing parts supplied by reference TRBV7-9 and TRBJ2-3, is DTGVSQNPRHKITKRGQNVTFRCDPISEHNRLYWYRQTLGQGPEFLTYFQNEAQLEKSRLLSDRFSAERPKGSFSTLEIQRTEQGDSAMYLCASSGEGETSGRDTQYFGPGTRLTVL.

The gene calls are TRBV2 and TRBJ2-3, with 8 bases fitting TRBD2. The V and J ends lost 7 bases and 2 bases, in that order; junction bases with no gene match: 5. Germline lookup yields CDR1 SNHLY and CDR2 FYNNEI. This CDR3 is 14 amino acids long. As DNA, the CDR3 is TGTGCCAGCAAAGGACTAGCCGCCACAGATACGCAGTATTTT. Translation gives CASKGLAATDTQYF.

The chain uses TRBV7-9 and TRBJ2-7; perhaps TRBD1 as D (6 bases). Trimming shortened V by 4 bases and J by 0 bases, and 10 bases separated the two germline ends. Germline assignment: CDR1 SEHNR and CDR2 FQNEAQ (reference sequence). This CDR3 has 14 amino acids. This CDR3 reads CASSSWDISYEQYF. The CDR3 bases are TGTGCCAGCAGCTCCTGGGACATCTCCTACGAGCAGTACTTC.

The V call is TRBV6-1, the J call TRBJ2-6, with TRBD1 matching 10 bases. With V trimmed by 5 bases and J by 10 bases, 8 bases remained unmatched. From germline, CDR1 is MNHNS and CDR2 SASEGT. The CDR3 sequence is 15 residues long. This CDR3 is CASSSGTGAPNVLTF. The CDR3 nucleotides read TGTGCCAGCAGTTCCGGGACAGGGGCCCCGAACGTCCTGACTTTC.

This sequence joins TRBV7-6 and TRBJ2-5, with TRBD2 matching over 9 bases. This CDR3 has 15 residues. Germline V gene lookup returns CDR1 SGHVS and CDR2 FNYEAQ. The V gene end was trimmed by 3 bases and the J gene end by 5 bases; junction bases not matched to a gene: 7. CDR3 in amino acids: CASSLAGGPVETQYF. The DNA of the CDR3 is TGTGCCAGCAGCTTGGCGGGGGGGCCGGTGGAGACCCAGTACTTC.

Concerning this clone itself: As the CDR3 is not closed by the conserved phenylalanine or tryptophan, this likely results from a read error. The chain couples TRBV7-9 to TRBJ1-2, with D tentatively TRBD1 (5 bases). Germline V lookup: CDR1 SEHNR, CDR2 FQNEAQ (reference sequence). This CDR3 has 13 residues. V shed 3 bases and J shed 8 bases, with 13 bases lying between them. DNA of the CDR3: TGTGCCAGCAGCTTCCAAGGGGCGGAGGGCTACACCCTC. Translation gives CASSFQGAEGYTL.

In its sample, this clone was seen once. This chain connects TRBV28 to TRBJ1-5, with a weak D call TRBD1 (5 bases). The germline V gene has CDR1 MDHEN and CDR2 SYDVKM. With 6 bases removed from V and 3 bases from J, the gap between germline ends came to 15 bases. The CDR3 is made up of 15 amino acids. CDR3 in amino acids: CASSQGSGLNQPQHF. DNA of the CDR3: TGTGCCAGCAGCCAAGGGTCGGGACTCAATCAGCCCCAGCATTTT.

The chain recombines TRBV28 with TRBJ2-5; TRBD1 matches 8 bases. The CDR3 has 14 amino acids. Trimming took 5 bases from V and 4 from J; bases not matched to a gene: 6. The germline V gene encodes CDR1 MDHEN and CDR2 SYDVKM. The CDR3: CASSPRGRGETQYF. In DNA form, the CDR3 reads TGTGCCAGCAGTCCCAGGGGGCGCGGAGAGACCCAGTACTTC.

The chain employs TRBV9 and TRBJ2-7; 9 positions agree with TRBD1. The CDR3 has 15 residues. V shed 3 bases and J 4 bases; nucleotides not matched to a gene: 8. Germline V CDR1 and CDR2: SGDLS, YYNGEE. In DNA form, the CDR3 reads TGTGCCAGCAGCGAAGGACAGGGGATAGAGTACGAGCAGTACTTC. It codes for CASSEGQGIEYEQYF.

This chain uses TRBV14 with TRBJ2-3; D is ambiguous. CDR3 length equals 12 residues. V shed 2 bases and J shed 2 bases, with 2 bases lying between them. Germline V gene sequence: CDR1 SGHDN, CDR2 FVKESK. The CDR3 here is CASSQYTDTQYF. CDR3 in DNA: TGTGCCAGCAGCCAATACACAGATACGCAGTATTTT.

This chain's CDR3 is CASSAPRFGETQYF. Written as DNA, the CDR3 is TGTGCCAGCAGTGCCCCCCGGTTCGGAGAGACCCAGTACTTC. The chain joins TRBV28 to TRBJ2-5; no definite D call. The CDR3 totals 14 residues. Germline loops: CDR1 MDHEN, CDR2 SYDVKM. The V and J ends lost 5 bases and 4 bases respectively, with 14 bases between them.

There are a few counts of this clone. Here the CDR3 omits its conserved ending phenylalanine or tryptophan, so a read error is the likely source. Because the CDR3's place on the DNA is in doubt, the DNA is left out and the CDR3 is given as listed by TCRdb. The chain couples TRBV10-1 to TRBJ1-3. Germline V gene data show CDR1 as WNHNN and CDR2 as SYGVQD (reference sequence). 8 amino acids form the CDR3, both terminal residues included. The CDR3 sequence: CASRDGGN.

This chain links TRBV7-2 with TRBJ2-5; 7 positions match TRBD2. After removal of 2 bases from V and 1 base from J, the junction contained 7 bases not matched to a gene. Germline values: CDR1 SGHTA, CDR2 FQGNSA. The CDR3 extends over 16 amino acids. The CDR3 bases are TGTGCCAGCAGCTTAAATCAAGCGGGGCCCCAAGAGACCCAGTACTTC. Protein product: CASSLNQAGPQETQYF.

The rearrangement links TRBV18 to TRBJ1-2, with a possible D match to TRBD1 (5 bases). Per germline, CDR1 KGHSH and CDR2 LQKENI. V was clipped by 0 bases and J by 3 bases, with 8 bases between them. The CDR3 has 14 residues. In DNA form, the CDR3 reads TGTGCCAGCTCACCACCGGACAAAGACTATGGCTACACCTTC. Residues: CASSPPDKDYGYTF.

The chain employs TRBV5-4 and TRBJ2-3, with a weak D call TRBD2 (6 bases). Trimming took 4 bases from V and 6 from J, leaving 15 bases between them. The germline V gene encodes CDR1 SGHNT and CDR2 YYREEE (reference sequence). The length of the CDR3 is 14 residues. DNA for the CDR3: TGTGCCAGCAGCAGTGGGACTGGAGCCGATACGCAGTATTTT. Amino acid sequence: CASSSGTGADTQYF. The full variable domain, completed using reference TRBV5-4 and TRBJ2-3, is ETGVTQSPTHLIKTRGQQVTLRCSSQSGHNTVSWYQQALGQGPQFIFQYYREEENGRGNFPPRFSGLQFPNYSSELNVNALELDDSALYLCASSSGTGADTQYFGPGTRLTVL.

This clone was counted once. A read error may account for a junction end that differs from germline. The chain is built from TRBV7-9 and TRBJ2-5; TRBD2 agrees at 12 bases. The CDR3 runs 16 residues. In germline, CDR1 is SEHNR, CDR2 FQNEAQ (reference sequence). The CDR3 reads CSSSSSPGLAGETQYF. CDR3 coding DNA: TGTTCCAGCAGCTCTAGCCCGGGACTAGCGGGAGAGACCCAGTACTTC. The full variable domain, completed using reference TRBV7-9 and TRBJ2-5, is DTGVSQNPRHKITKRGQNVTFRCDPISEHNRLYWYRQTLGQGPEFLTYFQNEAQLEKSRLLSDRFSAERPKGSFSTLEIQRTEQGDSAMYLCSSSSSPGLAGETQYFGPGTRLLVL.

J is TRBJ1-5 and V is TRBV28; D may be TRBD1 (5 bases). CDR1 and CDR2 from the germline V gene are MDHEN and SYDVKM. The CDR3 contains 14 residues. V lost 5 bases and J 4 bases, leaving 12 bases between the germline ends. CDR3 DNA sequence: TGTGCCAGCAGTCCACGGGGGAGTAATCAGCCCCAGCATTTT. As protein: CASSPRGSNQPQHF.

This sequence joins TRBV9 and TRBJ1-1; TRBD1 aligns across 8 bases. The V segment lost 3 bases and the J segment 1 base; nucleotides outside the gene matches: 5. Germline V CDR1 and CDR2: SGDLS, YYNGEE. This CDR3 has 15 residues. The CDR3 region has the DNA TGTGCCAGCAGCGCCGGGACAGGACCGAACACTGAAGCTTTCTTT. Translated, it gives CASSAGTGPNTEAFF. Using reference TRBV9 and TRBJ1-1 for the parts outside the CDR3, the full variable domain is DSGVTQTPKHLITATGQRVTLRCSPRSGDLSVYWYQQSLDQGLQFLIQYYNGEERAKGNILERFSAQQFPDLHSELNLSSLELGDSALYFCASSAGTGPNTEAFFGQGTRLTVV.

The chain joins TRBV11-2 to TRBJ2-7, with D perhaps TRBD2 (5 bases). CDR3 length equals 13 residues. CDR1 and CDR2 (germline): SGHAT, FQNNGV. Trimming shortened V by 5 bases and J by 2 bases, and 10 bases separated the two germline ends. The CDR3 DNA is TGTGCCAGCAGCCCGCCGGGGACCTACGAGCAGTACTTC. This sequence encodes CASSPPGTYEQYF. Full variable domain (missing parts from reference TRBV11-2 and TRBJ2-7): EAGVAQSPRYKIIEKRQSVAFWCNPISGHATLYWYQQILGQGPKLLIQFQNNGVVDDSQLPKDRFSAERLKGVDSTLKIQPAKLEDSAVYLCASSPPGTYEQYFGPGTRLTVT.

The chain combines TRBV28 with TRBJ1-5; 9 nucleotides match TRBD1. The CDR3 totals 17 residues. Per the germline V gene, CDR1 is MDHEN and CDR2 is SYDVKM. V trimming: 5 bases; J trimming: 6 bases; junction bases outside the gene matches: 14. The DNA of the CDR3 is TGTGCCAGCAGTCCCAGGGGTGGGACAGGGAGAGGTCAGCCCCAGCATTTT. Translation: CASSPRGGTGRGQPQHF. The variable domain in full, with the rest retrieved from reference TRBV28 and TRBJ1-5, is DVKVTQSSRYLVKRTGEKVFLECVQDMDHENMFWYRQDPGLGLRLIYFSYDVKMKEKGDIPEGYSVSREKKERFSLILESASTNQTSMYLCASSPRGGTGRGQPQHFGDGTRLSIL.

The chain couples TRBV7-6 to TRBJ1-4; D is possibly TRBD1 (5 bases). The ends were cut back, 6 bases at V and 0 bases at J, with 8 bases in the middle. The CDR3 totals 14 residues. The V gene's germline CDR1 is SGHVS and CDR2 FNYEAQ. DNA of the CDR3: TGTGCCAGCAGGCCCAGGGCAACTAATGAAAAACTGTTTTTT. As protein: CASRPRATNEKLFF.

The chain recombines TRBV12-5 with TRBJ2-1, with 9 bases lining up with TRBD2. Germline trimming cut 6 bases from V and 3 bases from J; bases unmatched to any gene: 6. The germline gives CDR1 LGHNT, CDR2 FRNRAP. The CDR3 contains 15 residues. CDR3 residues: CASGPGLASYNEQFF. The DNA of the CDR3 is TGTGCTAGTGGCCCCGGACTAGCGAGCTACAATGAGCAGTTCTTC.